This entry describes one T cell receptor beta chain. The target antigen is unknown. This entry belongs to a study of T cells expressing NK-cell markers. TCRdb reworked the 5' RACE reads into one entry per CDR3 protein, no DNA. The specimen's table records about 450,000 distinct CDR3 sequences. CDR1 and CDR2 (germline): DFQATT, SNEGSKA (reference sequence). The CDR3 sequence is 14 residues long. The study's findings and limits: Dominant NKG2C+ clonotypes accounted for roughly 1.0-7.5% of CD8+ T cells in about six donors. There were a few donors in whom these clonotypes also led the CD3+CD56-NKG2C+ fraction.

The sample comprised blood T cells: a sorted CD56 or NKG2C T cell subset, CD4+ or CD8+ T cells, or bulk PBMC T cells (not recorded which). The gene calls are TRBV20-1 and TRBJ2-5; TCRdb indicates TRBD1, and absent DNA this call remains unverified. The receptor comes from a woman between 18 and 75 years old in good health. CDR3 sequence reads: CSAEPRDGQETQYF.